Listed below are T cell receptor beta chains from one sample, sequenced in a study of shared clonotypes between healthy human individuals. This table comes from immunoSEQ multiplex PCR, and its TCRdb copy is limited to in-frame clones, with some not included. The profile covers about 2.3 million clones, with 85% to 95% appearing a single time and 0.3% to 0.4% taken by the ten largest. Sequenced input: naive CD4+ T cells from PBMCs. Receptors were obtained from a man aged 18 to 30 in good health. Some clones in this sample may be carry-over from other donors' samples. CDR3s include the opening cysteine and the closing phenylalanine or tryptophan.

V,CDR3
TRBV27,CASSSPSDRVRSYTF
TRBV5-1,CASSLGQGNEKLFF
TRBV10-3,CAISNLAGENSYEQYF
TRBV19,CASSTRAGTFETQYF
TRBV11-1,CASSATAAGANEQFF
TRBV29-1,CSVGTGVYEQYF
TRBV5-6,CASSRDTRLGYGYTF
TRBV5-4,CASSPSGTGLYEQYF
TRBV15,CATSRQGGGNTIYF
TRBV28,CASSPGQVNTGELFF
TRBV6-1,CASRDVTTNTEAFF
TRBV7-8,CASAGDRNNEQFF
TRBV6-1,CASSESTVYRAFF
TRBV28,CASSFYEKLFF
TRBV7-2,CASSLGQGTYGYTF
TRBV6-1,CASSDRSGRLSGNTIYF
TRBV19,CASSVYQGEDTEAFF
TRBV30,CALGTSGRREVAHTGELFF
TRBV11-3,CASSLEGSLGQEQFF
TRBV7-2,CASSFAPGLAGHNEQFF
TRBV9,CASSSRTGGRETQYF
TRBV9,CASSATGNTGELFF
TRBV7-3,CASSLSGQGGETQYF
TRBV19,CASRPPGWLYDQPQHF
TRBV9,CASSVEGNSPYEQYF
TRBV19,CASSIGGPGTYEQYF
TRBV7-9,CASSLVVWFPQPMNTEAFF
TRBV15,CATSREVGAGRVSDTQYF
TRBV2,CASSVRESGGYTF
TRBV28,CASSLIGTVPHYGYTF
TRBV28,CASSSTGVGTIYF
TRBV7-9,CASSLNTETQYF
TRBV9,CASSVGPGYEEKLFF
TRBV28,CASSRLAGEPYEQYF
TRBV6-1,CASSEPMYEQYF
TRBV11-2,CASSLFHSGASTDTQYF
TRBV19,CASSIYGTGGPGVTEAFF
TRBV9,CASSAGTRVYEQYF
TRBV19,CASRRGYNEKLFF
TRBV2,CASRKDTSTEAFF
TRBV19,CASTPTSGRSYNEQFF
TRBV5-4,CASSQGPGEDTEAFF
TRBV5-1,CASSLEGGSADTQYF
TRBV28,CASSQGQIGETQYF
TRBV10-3,CAISESTLGGQPQHF
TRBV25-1,CASSKDRSGANVLTF